Listed here is a single T cell receptor beta chain. The antigen remains unidentified. Next came a second PCR, run for roughly 6 to 11 cycles, which used a sample-barcoded 5' primer along with a J-beta primer mix. The template-switch adaptor, which had 12 random nucleotides, put a tag on each cDNA molecule. TCRdb used MiXCR to reprocess the 5' RACE reads, holding one entry per CDR3 protein. The sample consists of roughly 1.5 million distinct CDR3 sequences, approximately 43% of them appearing once. This entry comes from a study of blood T cells in healthy people across ages. Study findings and constraints: It was the long-lived donors that had more naive CD4+ cells and higher diversity than aged donors.

This CDR3 region has 17 residues. The germline gives CDR1 SGHVS, CDR2 FQNEAQ. The V gene end was trimmed by 5 bases and the J gene end by 2 bases; junction bases not matched to a gene: 11. The sample taken for sequencing was blood. The receptor was isolated from a woman between 18 and 29 years old in good health. The chain uses TRBV7-8 and TRBJ1-5; 8 nucleotides align to TRBD1. CDR3 region: CASSAGQGLSRNQPQHF. DNA of the CDR3: TGTGCCAGCAGCGCCGGACAGGGCTTATCTCGCAATCAGCCCCAGCATTTT.